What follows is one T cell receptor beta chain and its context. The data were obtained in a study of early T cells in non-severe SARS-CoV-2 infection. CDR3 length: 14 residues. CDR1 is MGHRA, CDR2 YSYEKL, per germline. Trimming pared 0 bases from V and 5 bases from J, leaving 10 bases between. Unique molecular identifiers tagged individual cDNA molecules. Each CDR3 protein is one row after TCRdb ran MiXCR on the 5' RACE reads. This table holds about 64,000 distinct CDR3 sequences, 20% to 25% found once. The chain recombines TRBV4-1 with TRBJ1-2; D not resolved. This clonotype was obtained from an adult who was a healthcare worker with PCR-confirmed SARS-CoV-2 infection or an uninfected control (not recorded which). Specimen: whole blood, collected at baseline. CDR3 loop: CASSQDSAGYGYTF. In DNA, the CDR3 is TGCGCCAGCAGCCAAGATTCGGCGGGTTATGGCTACACCTTC.